The 16 T cell receptor beta chains below all came from one sample that was sequenced in a study of CD4 T cells in relation to SARS-CoV-2 and coronaviruses. The unexposed donors gave CD4+ T cells in about 2010-2019, prior to COVID-19. The assay was immunoSEQ multiplex PCR, and TCRdb's table has in-frame clones only and misses some. Among 50,000 to 70,000 clones listed, about 87% were seen once. The sequenced sample consisted of memory CD4+ T cells from PBMCs. The receptors shown here come from a human donor in good health.

The chain joins TRBV11-2 to TRBJ1-6, with D perhaps matching TRBD1 (6 bases). The CDR3 consists of 16 residues. CDR1 SGHAT and CDR2 FQNNGV come from the germline V gene. Trimming left V 0 bases short and J 8 bases short, with 14 bases between. The CDR3 DNA is TGTGCCAGCAGCTTAGAACGGGGGCGCCGGGATTCACCCCTCCACTTT. Its protein product is CASSLERGRRDSPLHF.

This chain connects TRBV3-1 (or the pseudogene TRBV3-2) to TRBJ1-6, with 10 bases matching TRBD1. This CDR3 is 14 amino acids long. The V gene's germline CDR1 is LGHDT and CDR2 YNNKEL (reference sequence). With V trimmed by 4 bases and J by 8 bases, 2 bases remained unmatched. The CDR3 DNA reads as TGTGCCAGCAGCCTCGGGACAGGGGATTCACCCCTCCACTTT. Protein sequence: CASSLGTGDSPLHF.

The chain uses TRBV5-1 and TRBJ1-1; D is ambiguous. V was clipped by 1 base and J by 0 bases, with 4 bases between them. In germline, CDR1 is SGHRS, CDR2 YFSETQ. There are 13 residues in the CDR3. This CDR3 reads CASSLNLNTEAFF. For the CDR3, the DNA is TGCGCCAGCAGCTTGAATTTGAACACTGAAGCTTTCTTT.

This chain connects TRBV4-3 to TRBJ2-4; 14 nucleotides match TRBD2. CDR3 length equals 19 residues. Germline V gives CDR1 LGHNA, CDR2 YSLEER. J lost 3 bases, V lost 2 bases, and 9 bases had no gene match. CDR3 residues: CASSQTGLAGDPVKNIQYF. The DNA of the CDR3 is TGCGCCAGCAGCCAAACGGGACTAGCGGGGGACCCCGTCAAAAACATTCAGTACTTC.

This chain connects TRBV29-1 to TRBJ1-5, with unresolved D. In germline, CDR1 is SQVTM, CDR2 ANQGSEA. The V end lost 4 bases, the J end lost 6 bases, and 16 bases lay between the germline ends. The CDR3 has 14 amino acids. The CDR3 sequence: CSVVGPDPRQPQHF. CDR3 DNA sequence: TGCAGCGTTGTTGGACCGGACCCTCGTCAGCCCCAGCATTTT.

Here the CDR3 reads CASSPRGNFGNSPLHF. The CDR3 bases are TGCGCCAGCAGCCCCAGGGGGAATTTTGGTAATTCACCCCTCCACTTT. This chain connects TRBV5-1 to TRBJ1-6; 7 positions agree with TRBD1. V lost 4 bases, J lost 6 bases, and 10 bases stayed unmatched. The germline CDR1 and CDR2 sequences are SGHRS and YFSETQ. This CDR3 comprises 16 residues.

The V gene is TRBV19, the J gene TRBJ2-3, with no clear D. Germline CDR1 is LNHDA and CDR2 is SQIVND (reference sequence). There are 13 residues in the CDR3. Trimming pared 6 bases from V and 6 bases from J, leaving 13 bases between. The CDR3 protein is CASSDARRDTQYF. The CDR3 coding sequence is TGTGCCAGTAGCGATGCCCGGCGGGATACGCAGTATTTT.

This clone was detected only once. This chain links TRBV24-1 with TRBJ2-7; TRBD1 matches at 10 bases. With V trimmed by 3 bases and J by 3 bases, 7 bases remained unmatched. The CDR3 length is 16 residues. The germline gives CDR1 KGHDR, CDR2 SFDVKD. CDR3 loop: CATSDASDRGLYEQYF. Written as DNA, the CDR3 is TGTGCCACCAGTGATGCATCCGACAGGGGGCTCTACGAGCAGTACTTC.

This clone was observed a few times. The genes are TRBV5-1 and TRBJ1-1; perhaps TRBD1 as D (5 bases). CDR3 length equals 14 residues. Germline V gene sequence: CDR1 SGHRS, CDR2 YFSETQ. Trimming pared 2 bases from V and 1 base from J, leaving 9 bases between. The CDR3 bases are TGCGCCAGCAGCTTCTCGACAGCGAACACTGAAGCTTTCTTT. Protein: CASSFSTANTEAFF.

The chain recombines TRBV29-1 with TRBJ2-7, with a weak D call TRBD2 (5 bases). V was clipped by 4 bases and J by 2 bases, with 12 bases between them. There are 13 residues in the CDR3. Germline CDR1 is SQVTM and CDR2 is ANQGSEA. The CDR3: CSVVPSSTYEQYF. Here the CDR3 DNA reads TGCAGCGTTGTTCCCTCTAGCACCTACGAGCAGTACTTC.

There are a few counts of this clone. This rearrangement joins TRBV19 to TRBJ1-5; D gene uncertain. The CDR3 sequence is 13 residues long. From germline, CDR1 is LNHDA and CDR2 SQIVND (reference sequence). Trimming pared 7 bases from V and 5 bases from J, leaving 12 bases between. The DNA of the CDR3 is TGTGCCAGTAATTTGGAGCCTGATCAGCCCCAGCATTTT. Encoded protein: CASNLEPDQPQHF.

V and J are TRBV7-3 and TRBJ1-1, with 8 bases that match TRBD1. Germline CDR1 is SGHTA and CDR2 is FQGTGA. The CDR3 runs to 15 residues. V trimming: 4 bases; J trimming: 2 bases; junction bases outside the gene matches: 6. CDR3 protein: CASSSQTGENTEAFF. The CDR3 nucleotides read TGTGCCAGCAGCTCCCAGACAGGGGAAAACACTGAAGCTTTCTTT.

The chain couples TRBV30 to TRBJ1-5; unclear D gene. Germline CDR1 reads GTSNPN; CDR2 reads SVGIG (reference sequence). Trimming left V 4 bases short and J 2 bases short, with 9 bases between. The length of the CDR3 is 13 residues. The CDR3 region has the DNA TGTGCCTGGACCAACGGAGGCAATCAGCCCCAGCATTTT. Translation: CAWTNGGNQPQHF.

The J gene is TRBJ2-5, the V gene TRBV14; 14 nucleotides line up with TRBD2. CDR1 is SGHDN, CDR2 FVKESK, per germline. The CDR3 is 15 amino acids. J lost 4 bases, V lost 4 bases, and 2 bases had no gene match. The CDR3 loop is CASSPGLAGVETQYF. For the CDR3, the DNA is TGTGCCAGCAGCCCGGGACTAGCGGGAGTAGAGACCCAGTACTTC.

The CDR3 bases are TGCAGCGTTGAATATGACGGGAACACTGAAGCTTTCTTT. Encoded protein: CSVEYDGNTEAFF. The V call is TRBV29-1, the J call TRBJ1-1; unclear D gene. V was shortened by 2 bases and J by 1 base, with 8 bases between the two germline ends. Germline CDR1 is SQVTM and CDR2 is ANQGSEA. CDR3 length: 13 residues.

V gene TRBV10-3 combines with J gene TRBJ1-4; D is unclear. Trimming took off 6 bases at V and 6 bases at J, with 11 bases between the two ends. The CDR3 totals 13 residues. Germline V gives CDR1 ENHRY, CDR2 SYGVKD. CDR3 DNA: TGTGCCATCAGCCCCGGCCCGGATGAAAAACTGTTTTTT. This translates into CAISPGPDEKLFF.